This entry lists 8 T cell receptor beta chains sequenced from one sample in a study of T-cell reconstitution after alpha-beta-depleted transplantation in children. Library preparation (for TCRbeta) was performed with unique molecular identifiers. Using its own MiXCR run on the PCR reads, TCRdb lists one record per CDR3 protein. The table has approximately 150,000 distinct CDR3 sequences, 8.5% to 10% seen once. The sample here was PBMCs, mostly from graft donor cells, taken 180 days after TCRalphabeta/CD19-depleted stem cell transplant. The receptors originated from a female patient under 10 years old who had a stem cell transplant for congenital amegakaryocytic thrombocytopenia, so the T cells may come from the graft donor.

This clonotype was recorded many times. V and J are TRBV29-1 and TRBJ2-1; 8 bases are shared with TRBD1. Losses at the gene ends were 7 bases for V and 2 bases for J; bases not matched to a gene: 4. The germline V gene has CDR1 SQVTM and CDR2 ANQGSEA. The CDR3 runs to 13 residues. In DNA form, the CDR3 reads TGCAGCGCCAGACAGGGGACCTACAATGAGCAGTTCTTC. Its protein product is CSARQGTYNEQFF.

This clonotype has more than one count but fewer than ten. This chain joins TRBV29-1 and TRBJ2-7, with D possibly TRBD2 on 7 matching bases. The CDR3 is 14 amino acids. Germline V gene data show CDR1 as SQVTM and CDR2 as ANQGSEA. V lost 2 bases, J lost 5 bases, and 16 bases lay in between. CDR3 in amino acids: CSVELGGGNHEQYF. In nucleotides, the CDR3 is TGCAGCGTTGAATTGGGGGGGGGCAACCACGAGCAGTACTTC.

This clonotype was observed many times. V usage is TRBV7-6 and J usage is TRBJ2-1; no clear D. The length of the CDR3 is 14 residues. CDR1 is SGHVS, CDR2 FNYEAQ, per germline. With 1 base removed from V and 10 bases from J, the gap between germline ends came to 14 bases. In nucleotides, the CDR3 is TGTGCCAGCAGCTTAGAGTCGGGTTACGGGGAGCAGTTCTTC. Translated: CASSLESGYGEQFF.

This clonotype was observed at least ten times. This chain links TRBV18 with TRBJ2-5, with D tentatively TRBD1 (6 bases). In germline, CDR1 is KGHSH, CDR2 LQKENI. The CDR3 runs 16 residues. V was cut by 6 bases and J by 0 bases, with 17 bases left in between. In DNA form, the CDR3 reads TGTGCCAGCTCCCCCAGCGTAAGGGGGTACCAAGAGACCCAGTACTTC. It codes for CASSPSVRGYQETQYF.

This clonotype was seen many times. V usage is TRBV20-1 and J usage is TRBJ2-1, with D unresolved. Trimming pared 6 bases from V and 2 bases from J, leaving 14 bases between. The CDR3 length is 14 residues. Germline-derived CDR1 and CDR2 are DFQATT and SNEGSKA (reference sequence). The chain's CDR3 is CSATPGPTYNEQFF. The CDR3 DNA follows: TGCAGTGCAACACCCGGGCCCACCTACAATGAGCAGTTCTTC.

This clonotype showed up many times. The J gene is TRBJ2-3, the V gene TRBV7-6; 7 bases fit TRBD2. The germline V gene has CDR1 SGHVS and CDR2 FNYEAQ. V was clipped by 5 bases and J by 0 bases; unmatched bases: 5. This CDR3 is built from 15 residues. The chain's CDR3 is CASSKGLLSTDTQYF. CDR3 sequence (DNA): TGTGCCAGCAGCAAGGGACTACTCAGCACAGATACGCAGTATTTT.

This clonotype was seen repeatedly, ten times or more. The CDR3 loop reads CAISPGAGGYTDTQYF. In nucleotides, the CDR3 is TGTGCCATCAGTCCTGGAGCGGGCGGGTACACAGATACGCAGTATTTT. V is TRBV10-3 and J is TRBJ2-3; tentatively, D is TRBD2 (6 bases). With 5 bases removed from V and 2 bases from J, the gap between germline ends came to 17 bases. The CDR3 covers 16 residues. The germline gives CDR1 ENHRY, CDR2 SYGVKD.

Comment on this clonotype: At one end, the junction sequence differs from germline, possibly due to a read error. V is TRBV18 and J is TRBJ2-7, with 7 bases aligning to TRBD1. Per germline, CDR1 KGHSH and CDR2 LQKENI. The CDR3 contains 14 residues. The CDR3 protein is CASSPRTGVYDQYF. The CDR3, as DNA: TGTGCCAGCTCACCACGGACAGGAGTTTACGACCAGTACTTC.